Sequencing of this T cell receptor (beta chain) was carried out in a study of cytomegalovirus exposure and HLA in healthy donors. Whole-study results and caveats: No immune exposure information besides CMV serostatus was available. Cytomegalovirus-associated TCR beta chains were listed, numbering around 150. Later analysis associated a missense DCLRE1C variant with TCR beta V- and J-gene trimming. Three CMV-associated chains were confirmed in vitro to be specific for CMV antigens.

V shed 0 bases, J shed 5 bases, and the junction held 11 bases outside the gene matches. The CDR3 is 17 amino acids. Germline V gives CDR1 SGDLS, CDR2 YYNGEE. Vbeta (60) and Jbeta (13) primers were used in the PCR. The assay was immunoSEQ multiplex PCR, and TCRdb's table has in-frame clones only and misses some. The sample comprises some 200,000 clones, around four fifths of which are singletons, and about 1.8% rests with the top ten. About this clone: Its antigen remains unidentified.

The receptor's source is a man in his forties or fifties in good health and CMV-seronegative. The sequenced material came from PBMCs. The V call is TRBV9, the J call TRBJ2-3, with 8 nucleotides matching TRBD2. The CDR3 sequence is CASSVGLARSNVDTQYF. CDR3 DNA: TGTGCCAGCAGCGTAGGACTAGCGAGGTCTAATGTAGATACGCAGTATTTT.